Listed below are T cell receptor beta chains from one sample, sequenced in a study of blood T cell repertoires in COVID-19. Sequencing was performed with immunoSEQ multiplex PCR; in TCRdb, only in-frame clones are kept and a portion is missing. The profile shows about 160,000 clones, roughly 85% of them singletons. Material for sequencing was PBMCs or T cells enriched from blood (not recorded which). The source is a man aged 55 to 70 who had recovered from COVID-19. CDR3s include the opening cysteine and the closing phenylalanine or tryptophan. D genes are given only for firm matches. The size field is filled for only some rows; it gives once, few, many or a size class.

d_call j_call clone_size v_call cdr3_aa cdr3_nt
TRBD1 TRBJ2-4 NA TRBV19 CASSLTGGASKNIQYF TGTGCCAGTAGTTTAACAGGGGGCGCGTCCAAAAACATTCAGTACTTC
NA TRBJ1-2 once TRBV2 CASSGQVYGYTF TGTGCCAGCAGCGGACAAGTCTATGGCTACACCTTC
NA TRBJ1-1 NA TRBV19 CASGSLGSGYTEAFF TGTGCCAGTGGCTCTCTAGGGTCGGGGTACACTGAAGCTTTCTTT
TRBD1 TRBJ2-5 NA TRBV27 CASSFRLGTGKETQYF TGTGCCAGCAGTTTCAGGTTGGGGACAGGGAAAGAGACCCAGTACTTC
NA TRBJ2-7 NA TRBV5-1 CASSLAGSYEQYF TGCGCCAGCAGCTTGGCGGGGTCCTACGAGCAGTACTTC
TRBD2 TRBJ2-1 NA TRBV7-9 CAGSASGGFYNEQFF TGTGCCGGGTCGGCTAGCGGGGGGTTTTACAATGAGCAGTTCTTC
NA TRBJ1-2 NA TRBV29-1 CSVETQNYGYTF TGCAGCGTCGAAACACAAAACTATGGCTACACCTTC
NA TRBJ2-2 NA TRBV5-1 CASSSITPGNTGELFF TGCGCCAGCAGCTCCATTACTCCAGGGAACACCGGGGAGCTGTTTTTT
NA TRBJ1-1 few TRBV2 CASTGEGGLEAFF TGTGCCAGCACAGGGGAGGGAGGACTGGAAGCTTTCTTT
NA TRBJ1-5 NA TRBV30 CAWSSGNDQPQHF TGTGCCTGGAGTTCAGGGAACGATCAGCCCCAGCATTTT
NA TRBJ2-7 NA TRBV19 CASRTTATGTGTYEQYF TGTGCCAGTAGAACCACCGCCACCGGGACTGGGACCTACGAGCAGTACTTC
TRBD1 TRBJ1-2 NA TRBV7-9 CASSTLPGAGGDGYTF TGTGCCAGCAGCACCCTCCCAGGGGCAGGGGGTGATGGCTACACCTTC
NA TRBJ1-5 NA TRBV19 CASSPRGGTGQPQHF TGTGCCAGTAGTCCCCGGGGGGGCACGGGTCAGCCCCAGCATTTT
NA TRBJ1-5 NA TRBV11-2 CASSLDIGNQPQHF TGTGCCAGCAGCTTAGATATCGGGAATCAGCCCCAGCATTTT
TRBD1 TRBJ1-1 NA TRBV29-1 CSAAGQMNTEAFF TGCAGCGCTGCGGGACAGATGAACACTGAAGCTTTCTTT
TRBD2 TRBJ2-7 NA TRBV11-2 CASSSTSGAYEQYF TGTGCCAGCAGCTCGACTAGCGGGGCTTACGAGCAGTACTTC
TRBD1 TRBJ2-1 NA TRBV7-2 CASGQGPYNEQFF TGTGCCAGCGGACAGGGTCCCTACAATGAGCAGTTCTTC
NA TRBJ2-7 NA TRBV29-1 CSVAFSSYEQYF TGCAGCGTTGCCTTTAGCTCCTACGAGCAGTACTTC
NA TRBJ1-4 NA TRBV28 CASSLVGQNEKLFF TGTGCCAGCAGTTTAGTTGGCCAGAATGAAAAACTGTTTTTT
TRBD1 TRBJ2-3 NA TRBV10-3 CAIMGQGGTDTQYF TGTGCCATCATGGGACAGGGAGGGACAGATACGCAGTATTTT
TRBD2 TRBJ2-1 NA TRBV3-1/TRBV3-2 CASSQDHRLAGSNEQFF TGTGCCAGCAGCCAAGACCATAGACTAGCGGGGTCCAATGAGCAGTTCTTC
TRBD1 TRBJ2-3 NA TRBV7-9 CASRTGTGGLDTQYF TGTGCCAGCAGAACCGGGACAGGGGGCCTGGATACGCAGTATTTT
TRBD1 TRBJ1-4 NA TRBV30 CAWAFGRTGRQKLFF TGTGCCTGGGCCTTTGGAAGGACAGGGCGGCAAAAACTGTTTTTT
TRBD1 TRBJ2-7 NA TRBV2 CASSESRGPPYEQYF TGTGCCAGCAGTGAATCCAGGGGGCCGCCCTACGAGCAGTACTTC
NA TRBJ1-1 NA TRBV7-2 CASRVATGNTEAFF TGTGCCAGCAGGGTCGCCACGGGGAACACTGAAGCTTTCTTT
NA TRBJ2-1 NA TRBV7-3 CASSLTGRAGYNEQFF TGTGCCAGCAGCTTAACCGGCAGGGCTGGTTACAATGAGCAGTTCTTC
NA TRBJ1-5 NA TRBV20-1 CSASKQGGQPQHF TGCAGTGCTAGTAAACAGGGTGGACAGCCCCAGCATTTT
TRBD1 TRBJ2-2 NA TRBV9 CASSPQGVGGELFF TGTGCCAGCAGCCCTCAGGGGGTAGGCGGGGAGCTGTTTTTT
TRBD1 TRBJ1-4 NA TRBV10-3 CAIRKGQNLEEKLFF TGTGCCATCAGGAAGGGACAGAACTTGGAGGAAAAACTGTTTTTT
NA TRBJ2-4 NA TRBV19 CASKQGEWAKNIQYF TGTGCCAGTAAACAGGGTGAATGGGCCAAAAACATTCAGTACTTC
TRBD1 TRBJ2-7 few TRBV5-1 CASSLQTGTATYEQYF TGCGCCAGCAGCTTGCAAACCGGGACAGCTACGTACGAGCAGTACTTC
NA TRBJ2-2 NA TRBV7-2 CASSTRQGHEAGELFF TGTGCCAGCAGCACCCGGCAGGGGCACGAGGCCGGGGAGCTGTTTTTT
NA TRBJ2-4 once TRBV2 CASSGTGWGNIQYF TGTGCCAGCAGTGGTACAGGGTGGGGGAACATTCAGTACTTC
NA TRBJ2-1 NA TRBV7-2 CASSLMGTNYNEQFF TGTGCCAGCAGCTTAATGGGGACAAACTACAATGAGCAGTTCTTC
TRBD2 TRBJ2-6 NA TRBV5-1 CASSPQTGGDNVLTF TGCGCCAGCAGCCCGCAGACGGGGGGGGACAACGTCCTGACTTTC